This T cell receptor (beta chain) is drawn from a study of regulatory T cells in long-lasting Graves disease. The study's findings and limits: Persistent disease showed a preference for TRBV28, TRBJ1-2 and TRBJ2-5.

Per the germline V gene, CDR1 is SGHAT and CDR2 is FQNNGV. The CDR3 consists of 15 residues. J gave up 8 bases and V 1 base, and 7 bases lay outside the gene matches. Sequencing libraries for TCR beta were prepared with iRepertoire HTBI primers and Arm-PCR of CDR3 regions. TCRdb itself ran the multiplex PCR reads through MiXCR, one entry per CDR3 protein. The data hold 420,000 or so distinct CDR3 sequences, with 16% observed a single time. Time point here: newly diagnosed GD, antithyroid drugs for less than 3 months. Extracted PBMC RNA gave rise to the TCR library. This clonotype occurred many times. Its target is unknown. These sequences were also reported in another study, on T cells in Graves' hyperthyroidism and ophthalmopathy.

The specimen comprised peripheral blood mononuclear cells (PBMCs), sampled at new diagnosis, from a patient treated with antithyroid drugs. The sequence derives from a woman aged 18-35 years with Graves disease. The V call is TRBV11-2, the J call TRBJ2-1; TRBD1 aligns across 8 bases. The CDR3 here is CASSLGRTGLDEQFF. For the CDR3, the DNA is TGTGCCAGCAGCTTAGGTCGGACAGGGTTGGATGAGCAGTTCTTC.